These 10 T cell receptor beta chains share one sample of origin, sequenced in a study of vaccination effects on CD4 cells after COVID-19. Sequencing used immunoSEQ multiplex PCR; TCRdb keeps in-frame clones, though not all of them. This sample yields about 46,000 clones, of which around 74% are seen a single time; 8.6% belongs to the top ten. Upon completion of roughly ten days in culture, CD4+ T cells were isolated. Their recognized antigens are unknown. This material consisted of CD4+ T cells from PBMCs cultured without peptide, taken before COVID-19 vaccination. The receptors stem from a human donor who had a prior SARS-CoV-2 infection.

CDR3 DNA sequence: TGCAGTGCTAGTTGGGGGGGCAGACAGCCCCAGCATTTT. Translated, it gives CSASWGGRQPQHF. The chain carries TRBV20-1 and TRBJ1-5, with a tentative D call TRBD1 (6 bases). The CDR3 has 13 amino acids. Germline CDR1 reads DFQATT; CDR2 reads SNEGSKA (reference sequence). Trimming pared 3 bases from V and 7 bases from J, leaving 13 bases between.

V gene TRBV6-6 combines with J gene TRBJ2-7; D remains ambiguous. V lost 2 bases and J lost 4, with 9 bases in between. This CDR3 is 13 amino acids long. Germline loops: CDR1 MNHNY, CDR2 SVGAGI (reference sequence). The CDR3 sequence is CASSYRASYEQYF. CDR3 DNA: TGTGCCAGCAGTTACCGGGCCTCTTACGAGCAGTACTTC.

This chain uses TRBV6-1 with TRBJ2-5, with 7 nucleotides matching TRBD2. The CDR3 contains 14 residues. With V trimmed by 1 base and J by 6 bases, 5 bases remained unmatched. In germline, CDR1 is MNHNS, CDR2 SASEGT. The DNA for the CDR3 is TGTGCCAGCAGTGAAGGTGGGGGGGTAAAGACCCAGTACTTC. It translates to CASSEGGGVKTQYF.

The V gene is TRBV5-1, the J gene TRBJ2-2, with 10 bases lining up with TRBD2. Germline CDR1 is SGHRS and CDR2 is YFSETQ. The CDR3 consists of 15 residues. V lost 5 bases and J lost 2; bases outside the gene matches: 3. CDR3 nucleotides: TGCGCCAGCAGTAGGACTAGCGGAAACACCGGGGAGCTGTTTTTT. Translation gives CASSRTSGNTGELFF.

This clone was seen a few times. The gene calls are TRBV10-3 and TRBJ2-7, with D unclear. Germline CDR1 and CDR2: ENHRY and SYGVKD. Between the trimmed V and J ends, which lost 10 bases and 2 bases, there was a span of 12 bases. The CDR3 has 12 residues. The CDR3 DNA is TGTGCCACGACTCAGGTCCCCTACGAGCAGTACTTC. It yields the protein CATTQVPYEQYF.

This rearrangement joins TRBV19 to TRBJ2-2, with unresolved D. CDR1 and CDR2 from the germline V gene are LNHDA and SQIVND (reference sequence). Trimming left V 1 base short and J 3 bases short, with 15 bases between. The CDR3 extends over 17 amino acids. In DNA form, the CDR3 reads TGTGCCAGTAGTATAGGAGGTAGATCTTGGCACACCGGGGAGCTGTTTTTT. It encodes CASSIGGRSWHTGELFF.

The chain links TRBV30 to TRBJ2-7, with 8 bases aligning to TRBD2. The CDR3 runs 13 residues. Looked up from germline, CDR1 is GTSNPN and CDR2 is SVGIG (reference sequence). The J segment lost 6 bases and the V segment lost 4 bases, leaving 8 bases of the junction unmatched. The chain's CDR3 is CAWTPTAGVEQYF. For the CDR3, the DNA is TGTGCCTGGACCCCCACAGCGGGAGTCGAGCAGTACTTC.

The CDR3 region is CASSQLAGAYNEQFF. CDR3 DNA sequence: TGTGCCAGCAGTCAACTAGCGGGAGCTTACAATGAGCAGTTCTTC. The chain links TRBV7-2 to TRBJ2-1, with 11 nucleotides matching TRBD2. Per the germline V gene, CDR1 is SGHTA and CDR2 is FQGNSA. This CDR3 comprises 15 residues. Trimming at V came to 6 bases and at J to 4 bases, leaving 5 bases not matched to a gene.

A few counts support this clone. J is TRBJ1-2 and V is TRBV28, with unresolved D. This CDR3 spans 14 amino acids. The germline V and J ends were trimmed by 6 bases and 8 bases, with 19 bases remaining between them. Per germline, CDR1 MDHEN and CDR2 SYDVKM. CDR3 bases: TGTGCCAGCAGCAAAACAAGGACCGCGACCGGCTACACCTTC. It encodes CASSKTRTATGYTF.

The chain employs TRBV5-1 and TRBJ2-5; D is perhaps TRBD2 (5 bases). In germline, CDR1 is SGHRS, CDR2 YFSETQ. The CDR3 sequence is 13 residues long. Trimming removed 4 bases at V and 5 bases at J, with 12 bases between. The CDR3 coding sequence is TGCGCCAGCAGCCCAGAAATAGCGGAGACCCAGTACTTC. Translated: CASSPEIAETQYF.